This T cell receptor (beta chain) originates from a study of technical replicates of blood from a handful of donors. Trimming took 6 bases from V and 5 from J, leaving 17 bases between them. There are 14 residues in the CDR3. The germline V gene has CDR1 ENHRY and CDR2 SYGVKD. Measured with immunoSEQ multiplex PCR; TCRdb has only the in-frame clones, and not every one. The sample contains about 68,000 clones, under 98% of which appear only once. This clonotype was sampled from a human donor in good health. The V and J genes are TRBV10-3 and TRBJ2-7, with a weak D call TRBD2 (5 bases). Specimen: T cells isolated from PBMCs. CDR3 DNA: TGTGCCATCAGAGACACTAGTTCGTTGCACGAGCAGTACTTC. It translates to CAIRDTSSLHEQYF.